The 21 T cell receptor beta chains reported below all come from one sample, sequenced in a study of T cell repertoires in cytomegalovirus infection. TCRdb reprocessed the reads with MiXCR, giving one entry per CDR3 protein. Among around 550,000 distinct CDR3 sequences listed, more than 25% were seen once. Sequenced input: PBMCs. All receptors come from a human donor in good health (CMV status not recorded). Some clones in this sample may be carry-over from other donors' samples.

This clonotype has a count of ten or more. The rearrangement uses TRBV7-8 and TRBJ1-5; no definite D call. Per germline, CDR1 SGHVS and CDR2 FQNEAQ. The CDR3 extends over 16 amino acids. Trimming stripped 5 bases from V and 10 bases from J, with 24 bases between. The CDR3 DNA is TGTGCCAGCAGCACGGGCGTGGCAGGAGGTCGGATACCCCAGCATTTT. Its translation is CASSTGVAGGRIPQHF.

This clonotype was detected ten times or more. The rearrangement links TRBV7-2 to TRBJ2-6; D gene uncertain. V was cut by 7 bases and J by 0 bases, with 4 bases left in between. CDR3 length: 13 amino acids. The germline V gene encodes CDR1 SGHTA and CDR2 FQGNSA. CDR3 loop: CASTVSGANVLTF. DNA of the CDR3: TGTGCCAGCACCGTCTCTGGGGCCAACGTCCTGACTTTC.

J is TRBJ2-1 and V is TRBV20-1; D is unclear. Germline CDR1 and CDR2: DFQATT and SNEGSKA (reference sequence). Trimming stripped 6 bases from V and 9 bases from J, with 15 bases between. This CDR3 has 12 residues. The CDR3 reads CSAARSGSEQFF. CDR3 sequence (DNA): TGCAGTGCCGCCCGGTCAGGTAGTGAGCAGTTCTTC.

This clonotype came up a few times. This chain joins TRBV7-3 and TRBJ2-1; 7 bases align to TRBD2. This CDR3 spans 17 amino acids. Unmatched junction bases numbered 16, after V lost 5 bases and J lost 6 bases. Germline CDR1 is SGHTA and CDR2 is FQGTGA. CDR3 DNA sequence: TGTGCCAGCAGCCTCCTGGGGGGGGAGGGCCAAGGCAATGAGCAGTTCTTC. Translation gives CASSLLGGEGQGNEQFF. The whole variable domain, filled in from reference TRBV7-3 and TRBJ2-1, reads GAGVSQTPSNKVTEKGKYVELRCDPISGHTALYWYRQSLGQGPEFLIYFQGTGAADDSGLPNDRFFAVRPEGSVSTLKIQRTERGDSAVYLCASSLLGGEGQGNEQFFGPGTRLTVL.

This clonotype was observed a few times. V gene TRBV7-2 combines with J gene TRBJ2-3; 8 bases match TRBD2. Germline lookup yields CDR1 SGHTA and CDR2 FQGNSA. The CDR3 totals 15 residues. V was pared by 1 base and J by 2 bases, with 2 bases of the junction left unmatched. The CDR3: CASSLVSGVTDTQYF. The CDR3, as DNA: TGTGCCAGCAGCTTAGTTAGCGGGGTCACAGATACGCAGTATTTT.

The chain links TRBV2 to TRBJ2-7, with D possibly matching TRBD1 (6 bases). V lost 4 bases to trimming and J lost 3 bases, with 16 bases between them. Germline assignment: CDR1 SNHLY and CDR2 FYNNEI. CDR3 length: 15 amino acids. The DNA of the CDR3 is TGTGCCAGCAGTGTTTCGCAACAGGGCGTCTACGAGCAGTACGTC. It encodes CASSVSQQGVYEQYV.

CDR3 protein: CATLGHGTGRSNQPQHF. As DNA, the CDR3 is TGTGCCACATTAGGACATGGGACAGGGAGAAGCAATCAGCCCCAGCATTTT. The chain links TRBV28 to TRBJ1-5; 9 nucleotides line up with TRBD1. With 10 bases clipped from V and 1 base from J, the junction kept 14 bases outside the gene matches. The CDR3 covers 17 residues. Germline CDR1 and CDR2: MDHEN and SYDVKM.

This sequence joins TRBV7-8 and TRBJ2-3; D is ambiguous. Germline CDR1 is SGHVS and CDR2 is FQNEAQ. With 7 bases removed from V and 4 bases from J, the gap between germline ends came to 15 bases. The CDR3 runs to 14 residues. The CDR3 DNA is TGTGCCAGCACTCATTTTGGAATTCCAGATACGCAGTATTTT. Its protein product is CASTHFGIPDTQYF.

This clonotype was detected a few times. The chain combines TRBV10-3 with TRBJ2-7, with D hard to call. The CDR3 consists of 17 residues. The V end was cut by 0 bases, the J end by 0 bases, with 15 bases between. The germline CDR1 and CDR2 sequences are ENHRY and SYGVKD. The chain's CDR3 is CAISESWKRASSYEQYF. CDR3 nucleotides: TGTGCCATCAGTGAGTCGTGGAAAAGGGCGAGCTCCTACGAGCAGTACTTC.

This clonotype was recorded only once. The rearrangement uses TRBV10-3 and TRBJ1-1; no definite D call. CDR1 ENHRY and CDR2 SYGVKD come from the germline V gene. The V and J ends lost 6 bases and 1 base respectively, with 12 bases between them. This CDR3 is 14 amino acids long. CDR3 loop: CAIRDSKGNTEAFF. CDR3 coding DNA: TGTGCCATCAGGGACTCAAAAGGGAACACTGAAGCTTTCTTT.

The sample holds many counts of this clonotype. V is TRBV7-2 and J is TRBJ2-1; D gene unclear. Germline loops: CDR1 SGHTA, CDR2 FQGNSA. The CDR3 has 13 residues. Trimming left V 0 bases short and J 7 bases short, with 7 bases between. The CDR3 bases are TGTGCCAGCAGCTTAGCGTGGGGTAATGAGCAGTTCTTC. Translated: CASSLAWGNEQFF. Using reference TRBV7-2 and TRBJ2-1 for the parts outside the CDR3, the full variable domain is GAGVSQSPSNKVTEKGKDVELRCDPISGHTALYWYRQSLGQGLEFLIYFQGNSAPDKSGLPSDRFSAERTGGSVSTLTIQRTQQEDSAVYLCASSLAWGNEQFFGPGTRLTVL.

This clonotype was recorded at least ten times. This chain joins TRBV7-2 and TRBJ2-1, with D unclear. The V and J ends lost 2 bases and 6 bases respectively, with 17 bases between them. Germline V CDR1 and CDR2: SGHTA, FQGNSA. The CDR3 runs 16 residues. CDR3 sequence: CASSLSWRARGNEQFF. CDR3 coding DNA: TGTGCCAGCAGCTTATCGTGGCGAGCAAGAGGCAATGAGCAGTTCTTC.

CDR3 nucleotides: TGTGCCAGCAGCTTAGCGGCTAGTATCGAGCAGTTCTTC. Amino acids: CASSLAASIEQFF. The chain uses TRBV7-8 and TRBJ2-1; D remains ambiguous. Deletions cut 0 bases from V and 10 bases from J, with 10 bases between. The CDR3 runs to 13 residues. Germline V lookup: CDR1 SGHVS, CDR2 FQNEAQ. Looking up the rest from reference TRBV7-8 and TRBJ2-1 gives the full variable domain: GAGVSQSPRYKVAKRGQDVALRCDPISGHVSLFWYQQALGQGPEFLTYFQNEAQLDKSGLPSDRFFAERPEGSVSTLKIQRTQQEDSAVYLCASSLAASIEQFFGPGTRLTVL.

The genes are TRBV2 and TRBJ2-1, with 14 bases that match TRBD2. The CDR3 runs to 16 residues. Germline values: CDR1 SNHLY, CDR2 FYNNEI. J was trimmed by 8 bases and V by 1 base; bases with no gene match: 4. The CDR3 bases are TGTGCCAGCAGTGAAGTGACTAGCGGGAGGGGTCATGAGCAGTTCTTC. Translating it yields CASSEVTSGRGHEQFF.

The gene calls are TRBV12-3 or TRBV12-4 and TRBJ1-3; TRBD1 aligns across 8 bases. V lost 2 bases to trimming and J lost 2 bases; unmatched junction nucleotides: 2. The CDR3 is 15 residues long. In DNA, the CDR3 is TGTGCCAGCAGTTTAATACAGGGGGCTGGAAACACCATATATTTT. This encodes CASSLIQGAGNTIYF.

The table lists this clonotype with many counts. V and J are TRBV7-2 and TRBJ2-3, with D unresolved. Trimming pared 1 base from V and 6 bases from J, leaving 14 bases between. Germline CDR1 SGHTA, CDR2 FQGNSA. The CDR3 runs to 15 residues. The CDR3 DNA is TGTGCCAGCAGCTTAGTCGGCCCTGACCCGGATACGCAGTATTTT. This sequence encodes CASSLVGPDPDTQYF.

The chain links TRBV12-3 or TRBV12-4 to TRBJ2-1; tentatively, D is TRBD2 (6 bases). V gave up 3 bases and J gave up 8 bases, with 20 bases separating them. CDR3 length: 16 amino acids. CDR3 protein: CASSLETIQRVDEQFF. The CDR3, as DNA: TGTGCCAGCAGTTTGGAGACTATTCAGCGGGTGGATGAGCAGTTCTTC.

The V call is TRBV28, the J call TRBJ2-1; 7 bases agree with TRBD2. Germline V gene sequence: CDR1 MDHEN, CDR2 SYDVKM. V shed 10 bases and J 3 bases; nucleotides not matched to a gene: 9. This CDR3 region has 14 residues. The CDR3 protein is CATRNGEGYNEQFF. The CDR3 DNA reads TGTGCCACGCGCAATGGGGAGGGCTACAATGAGCAGTTCTTC.

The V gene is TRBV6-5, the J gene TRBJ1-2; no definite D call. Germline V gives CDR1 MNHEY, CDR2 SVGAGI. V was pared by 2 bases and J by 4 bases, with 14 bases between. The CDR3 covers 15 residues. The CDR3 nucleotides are TGTGCCAGCAGTTACGCCGGGCGCCCCTCCTATGGCTACACCTTC. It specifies CASSYAGRPSYGYTF.

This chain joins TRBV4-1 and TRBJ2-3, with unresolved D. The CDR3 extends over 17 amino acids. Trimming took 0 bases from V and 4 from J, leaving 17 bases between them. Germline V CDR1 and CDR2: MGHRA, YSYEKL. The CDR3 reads CASSQELIGLEADTQYF. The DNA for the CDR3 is TGCGCCAGCAGCCAAGAATTGATTGGGCTCGAGGCAGATACGCAGTATTTT.

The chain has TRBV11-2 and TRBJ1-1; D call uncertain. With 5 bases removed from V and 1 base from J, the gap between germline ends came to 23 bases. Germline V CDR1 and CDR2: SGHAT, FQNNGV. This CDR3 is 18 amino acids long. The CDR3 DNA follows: TGTGCCAGCAGCCCCCACGGCCTCCGGGCCATAAAGAACACTGAAGCTTTCTTT. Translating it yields CASSPHGLRAIKNTEAFF.